This T cell receptor beta chain is from a study of T cell repertoires in cytomegalovirus infection. Study information: Public TCR beta signatures indicated both CMV infection and matching HLA type.

Study-level findings and limits: Summed frequency of shared TCR beta families picked out CMV carriers who also had the relevant HLA.

On this clonotype itself: The antigen is undetermined.

One entry per CDR3 protein results from TCRdb running MiXCR on the reads. Of about 150,000 distinct CDR3 sequences listed, 20% to 25% are singletons. V lost 0 bases to trimming and J lost 6 bases, with 17 bases between them. CDR1 DFQATT and CDR2 SNEGSKA come from the germline V gene (reference sequence). The CDR3 contains 16 residues. Sequenced: PBMCs. The gene calls are TRBV20-1 and TRBJ2-2; a weak D match, TRBD1 (5 bases). The clonotype comes from a human donor in good health (CMV status not recorded). Some clones in this sample may be carry-over from other donors' samples. CDR3 in amino acids: CSARDLPGQGAGELFF. CDR3 DNA: TGCAGTGCTAGAGATCTTCCAGGGCAAGGAGCCGGGGAGCTGTTTTTT.